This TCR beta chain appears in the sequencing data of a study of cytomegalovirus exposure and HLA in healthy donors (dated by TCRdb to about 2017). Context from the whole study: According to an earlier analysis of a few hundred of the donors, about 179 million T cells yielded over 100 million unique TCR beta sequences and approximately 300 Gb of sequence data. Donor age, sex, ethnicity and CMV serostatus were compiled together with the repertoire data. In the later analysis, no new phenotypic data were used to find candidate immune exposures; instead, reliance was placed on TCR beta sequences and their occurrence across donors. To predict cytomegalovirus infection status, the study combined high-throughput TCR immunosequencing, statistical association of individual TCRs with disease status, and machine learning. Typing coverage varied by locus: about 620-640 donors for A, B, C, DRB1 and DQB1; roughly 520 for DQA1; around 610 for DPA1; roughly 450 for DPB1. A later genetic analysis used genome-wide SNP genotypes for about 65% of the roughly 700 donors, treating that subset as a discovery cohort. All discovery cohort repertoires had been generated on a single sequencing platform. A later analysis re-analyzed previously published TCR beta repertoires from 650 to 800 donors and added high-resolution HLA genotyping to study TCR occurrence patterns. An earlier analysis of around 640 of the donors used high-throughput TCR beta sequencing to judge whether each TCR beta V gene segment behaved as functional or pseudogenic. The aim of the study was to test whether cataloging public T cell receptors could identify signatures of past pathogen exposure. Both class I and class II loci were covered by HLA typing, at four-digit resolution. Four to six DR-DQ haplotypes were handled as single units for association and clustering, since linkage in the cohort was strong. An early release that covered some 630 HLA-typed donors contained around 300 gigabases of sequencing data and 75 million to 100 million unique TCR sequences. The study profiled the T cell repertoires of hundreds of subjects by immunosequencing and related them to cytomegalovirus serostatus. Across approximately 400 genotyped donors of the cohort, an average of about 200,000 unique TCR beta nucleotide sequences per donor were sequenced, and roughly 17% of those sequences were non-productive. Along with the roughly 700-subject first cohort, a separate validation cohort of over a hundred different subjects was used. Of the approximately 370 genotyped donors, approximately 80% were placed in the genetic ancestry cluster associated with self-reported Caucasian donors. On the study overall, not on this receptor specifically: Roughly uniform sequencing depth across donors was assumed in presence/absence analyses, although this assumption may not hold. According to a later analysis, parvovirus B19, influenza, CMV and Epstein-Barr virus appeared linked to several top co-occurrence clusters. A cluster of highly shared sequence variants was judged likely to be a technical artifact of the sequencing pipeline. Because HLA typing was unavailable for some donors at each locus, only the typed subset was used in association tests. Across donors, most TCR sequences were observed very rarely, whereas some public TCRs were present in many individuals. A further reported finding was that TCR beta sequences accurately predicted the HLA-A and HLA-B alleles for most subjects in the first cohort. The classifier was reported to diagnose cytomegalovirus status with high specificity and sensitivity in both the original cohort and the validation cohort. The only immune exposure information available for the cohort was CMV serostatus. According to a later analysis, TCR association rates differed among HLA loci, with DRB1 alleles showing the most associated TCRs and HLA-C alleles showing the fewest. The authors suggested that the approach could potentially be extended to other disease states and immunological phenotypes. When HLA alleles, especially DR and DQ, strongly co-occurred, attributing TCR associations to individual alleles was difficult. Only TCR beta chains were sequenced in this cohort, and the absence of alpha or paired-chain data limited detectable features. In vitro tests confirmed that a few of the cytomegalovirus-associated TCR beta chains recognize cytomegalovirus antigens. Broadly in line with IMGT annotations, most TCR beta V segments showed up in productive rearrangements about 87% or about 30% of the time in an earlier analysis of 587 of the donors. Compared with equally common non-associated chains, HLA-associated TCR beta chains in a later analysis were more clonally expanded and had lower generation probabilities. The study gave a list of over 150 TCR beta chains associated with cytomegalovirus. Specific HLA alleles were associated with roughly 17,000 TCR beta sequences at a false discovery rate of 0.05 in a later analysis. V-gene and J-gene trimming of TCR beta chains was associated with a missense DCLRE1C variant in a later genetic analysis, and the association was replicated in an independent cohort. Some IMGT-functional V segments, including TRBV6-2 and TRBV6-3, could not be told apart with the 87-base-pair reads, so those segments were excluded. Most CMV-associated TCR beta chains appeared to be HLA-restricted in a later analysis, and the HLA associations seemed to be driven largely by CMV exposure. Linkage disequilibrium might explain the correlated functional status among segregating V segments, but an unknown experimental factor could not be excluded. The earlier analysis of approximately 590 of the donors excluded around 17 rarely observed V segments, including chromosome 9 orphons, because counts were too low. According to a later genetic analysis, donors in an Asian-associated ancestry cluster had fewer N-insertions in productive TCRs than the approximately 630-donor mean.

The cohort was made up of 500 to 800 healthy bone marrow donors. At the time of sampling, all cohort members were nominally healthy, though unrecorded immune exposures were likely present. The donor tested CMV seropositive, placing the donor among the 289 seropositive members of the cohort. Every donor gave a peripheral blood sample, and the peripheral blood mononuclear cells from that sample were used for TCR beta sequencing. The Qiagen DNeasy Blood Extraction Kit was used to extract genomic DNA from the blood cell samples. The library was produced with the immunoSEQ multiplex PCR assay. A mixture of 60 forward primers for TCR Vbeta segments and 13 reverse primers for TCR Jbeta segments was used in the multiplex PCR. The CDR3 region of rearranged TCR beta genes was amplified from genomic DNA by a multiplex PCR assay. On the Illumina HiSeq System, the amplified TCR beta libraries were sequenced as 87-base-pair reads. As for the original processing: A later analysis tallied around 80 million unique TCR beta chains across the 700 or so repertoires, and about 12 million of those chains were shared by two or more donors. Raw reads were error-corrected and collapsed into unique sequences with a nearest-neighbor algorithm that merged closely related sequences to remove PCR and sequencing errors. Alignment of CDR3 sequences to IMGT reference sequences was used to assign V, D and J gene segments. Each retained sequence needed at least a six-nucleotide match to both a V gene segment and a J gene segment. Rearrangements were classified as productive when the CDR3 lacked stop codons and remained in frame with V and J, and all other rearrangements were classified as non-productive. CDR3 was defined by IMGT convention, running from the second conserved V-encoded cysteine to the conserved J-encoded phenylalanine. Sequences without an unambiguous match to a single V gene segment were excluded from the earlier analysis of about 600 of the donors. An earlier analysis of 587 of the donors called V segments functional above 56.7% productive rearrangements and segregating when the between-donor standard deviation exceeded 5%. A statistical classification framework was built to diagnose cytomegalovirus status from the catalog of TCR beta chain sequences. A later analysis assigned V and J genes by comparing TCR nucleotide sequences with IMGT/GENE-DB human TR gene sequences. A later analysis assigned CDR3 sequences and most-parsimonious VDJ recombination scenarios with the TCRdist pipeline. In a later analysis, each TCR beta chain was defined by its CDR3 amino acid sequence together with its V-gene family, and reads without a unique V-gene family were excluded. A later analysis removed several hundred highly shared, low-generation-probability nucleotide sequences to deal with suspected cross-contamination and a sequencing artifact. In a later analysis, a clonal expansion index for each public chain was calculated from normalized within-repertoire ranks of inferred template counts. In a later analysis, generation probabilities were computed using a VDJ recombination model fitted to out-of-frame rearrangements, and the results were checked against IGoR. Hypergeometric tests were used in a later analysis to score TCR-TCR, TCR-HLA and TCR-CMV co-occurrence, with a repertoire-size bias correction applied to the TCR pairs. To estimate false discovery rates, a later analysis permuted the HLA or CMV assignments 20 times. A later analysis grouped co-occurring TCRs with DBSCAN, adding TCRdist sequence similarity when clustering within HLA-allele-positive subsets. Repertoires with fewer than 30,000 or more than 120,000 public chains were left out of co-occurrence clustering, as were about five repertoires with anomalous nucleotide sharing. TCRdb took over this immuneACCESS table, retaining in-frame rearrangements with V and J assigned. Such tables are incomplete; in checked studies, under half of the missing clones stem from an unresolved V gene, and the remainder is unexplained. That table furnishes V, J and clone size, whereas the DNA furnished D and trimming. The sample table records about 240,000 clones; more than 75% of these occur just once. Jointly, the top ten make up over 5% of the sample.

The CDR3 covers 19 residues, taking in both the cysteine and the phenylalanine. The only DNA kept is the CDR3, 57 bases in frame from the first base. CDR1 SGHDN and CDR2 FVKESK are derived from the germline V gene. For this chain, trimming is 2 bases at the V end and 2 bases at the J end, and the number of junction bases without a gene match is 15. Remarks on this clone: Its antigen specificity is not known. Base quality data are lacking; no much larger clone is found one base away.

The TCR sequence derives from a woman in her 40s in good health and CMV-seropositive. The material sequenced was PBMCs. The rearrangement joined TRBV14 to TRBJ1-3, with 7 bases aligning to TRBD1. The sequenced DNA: TGTGCCAGCAGCCAATTTAGAGACTCAGGGACAGCGACTGGAAACACCATATATTTT. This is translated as CASSQFRDSGTATGNTIYF.